This T cell receptor (beta chain) is from a study of blood T cell repertoires in COVID-19. Libraries were prepared by immunoSEQ multiplex PCR; TCRdb keeps only in-frame clonotypes and omits some of them. The repertoire holds about 200,000 clones, with about 81% as singletons. The CDR3 consists of 11 residues. Between the trimmed V and J ends, which lost 3 bases and 10 bases, there was a span of 7 bases. CDR1 and CDR2 (germline): SGHTA, FQGNSA. This chain uses TRBV7-2 with TRBJ2-1; D call uncertain. The source material was peripheral blood. This clonotype originated in a woman aged 55-75 years with COVID-19, enrolled during active disease. CDR3 region: CASSFRREQFF. CDR3 bases: TGTGCCAGCAGCTTTCGGCGGGAGCAGTTCTTC.